These 14 T cell receptor beta chains were all obtained from the same sample, sequenced in a study of CD8+ T cells in alopecia areata. Investigators isolated RNA and reverse transcribed it into cDNA to act as the sequencing template. Assay used: immunoSEQ multiplex PCR; TCRdb lists only in-frame clones, some missing. The sample yields roughly 120,000 clones, roughly 58% seen once. Treatment reported: oral pan-JAK inhibitor, 5-10 mg twice daily. The material sequenced was CD8+ T cells sorted from blood, taken at week 4, from a patient treated with tofacitinib. The receptors shown here come from a human donor with alopecia areata.

This clone was seen only once. Different DNA sequences within this sample yield the same CDR3. V and J are TRBV30 and TRBJ2-3; D is ambiguous. CDR1 is GTSNPN and CDR2 is SVGIG in the germline V gene (reference sequence). This CDR3 is 12 amino acids long. V dropped 0 bases and J dropped 6 bases, with 7 bases sitting between them. DNA for the CDR3: TGTGCCTGGAGTGTAGGCCCGGATACGCAGTATTTT. It encodes CAWSVGPDTQYF.

This clone has only a few counts. The chain is built from TRBV29-1 and TRBJ1-1; 7 bases match TRBD1. The V gene's germline CDR1 is SQVTM and CDR2 ANQGSEA. The CDR3 covers 13 residues. After removal of 8 bases from V and 4 bases from J, the junction contained 10 bases not matched to a gene. The CDR3 DNA reads as TGCAGCTTCTTAGGGGGCTTGGTCACTGAAGCTTTCTTT. It codes for CSFLGGLVTEAFF.

The rearrangement uses TRBV9 and TRBJ2-7, with D perhaps given as TRBD1 or TRBD2 (5 bases each). Trimming shortened V by 0 bases and J by 5 bases, and 12 bases separated the two germline ends. The CDR3 consists of 14 residues. Germline V CDR1 and CDR2: SGDLS, YYNGEE. The CDR3 DNA reads TGTGCCAGCAGCGTAGCTGGGGACGGGAACGAGCAGTACTTC. Its protein product is CASSVAGDGNEQYF.

The gene calls are TRBV7-2 and TRBJ2-7; unclear D gene. The V end lost 4 bases, the J end lost 2 bases, and 18 bases lay between the germline ends. Germline CDR1 and CDR2: SGHTA and FQGNSA. The CDR3 consists of 16 residues. The CDR3 nucleotides are TGTGCCAGCAGCTATCGAGGCGTGATGGTTGCCTACGAGCAGTACTTC. Amino acid sequence: CASSYRGVMVAYEQYF.

The genes are TRBV30 and TRBJ2-1; D is uncertain. The CDR3 consists of 12 residues. Germline CDR1 is GTSNPN and CDR2 is SVGIG (reference sequence). The V end lost 0 bases, the J end lost 7 bases, and 7 bases lay between the germline ends. CDR3 sequence: CAWSVVANEQFF. The CDR3 DNA reads TGTGCCTGGAGTGTCGTCGCGAATGAGCAGTTCTTC.

The chain employs TRBV30 and TRBJ1-1; a possible D gene is TRBD1 (6 bases). The CDR3 consists of 12 residues. Germline CDR1 is GTSNPN and CDR2 is SVGIG (reference sequence). V lost 5 bases and J lost 6, with 13 bases in between. The CDR3 DNA reads as TGTGCCTGGGTTCTGGGGGCAGCTGAAGCTTTCTTT. This sequence encodes CAWVLGAAEAFF.

This sequence joins TRBV29-1 and TRBJ2-2, with TRBD1 as a possible D gene (6 bases). CDR1 is SQVTM and CDR2 is ANQGSEA in the germline V gene. Trimming cost V 4 bases and J 5 bases, with 11 bases left between them. This CDR3 spans 13 amino acids. CDR3 region: CSVAGQRTGELFF. CDR3 nucleotides: TGCAGCGTTGCCGGACAGAGGACCGGGGAGCTGTTTTTT.

V is TRBV29-1 and J is TRBJ2-3; D is possibly TRBD1 or TRBD2 (6 bases each). The V gene lost 3 bases and the J gene lost 2 bases, with 15 bases spanning the gap. The CDR3 sequence is 15 residues long. Per germline, CDR1 SQVTM and CDR2 ANQGSEA. The CDR3 reads CSVDYRGAPTDTQYF. CDR3 nucleotide sequence: TGCAGCGTTGACTATAGGGGGGCCCCCACAGATACGCAGTATTTT.

The genes are TRBV29-1 and TRBJ2-7; 8 bases match TRBD1. The CDR3 is 13 amino acids. After removal of 8 bases from V and 1 base from J, the junction contained 7 bases not matched to a gene. The V gene's germline CDR1 is SQVTM and CDR2 ANQGSEA. The CDR3 DNA reads as TGCAGCCACGGGACAGGAAGTTCCTACGAGCAGTACTTC. It specifies CSHGTGSSYEQYF.

This clone was counted only a few times. The chain combines TRBV29-1 with TRBJ1-2; no firm D call. V gave up 6 bases and J gave up 6 bases, with 11 bases separating them. This CDR3 is 11 amino acids long. Per germline, CDR1 SQVTM and CDR2 ANQGSEA. The CDR3 DNA follows: TGCAGCGTGGCTCGGGGAGATGGCTACACCTTC. Residues: CSVARGDGYTF.

The rearrangement links TRBV29-1 to TRBJ2-7; 7 nucleotides align to TRBD2. With V trimmed by 6 bases and J by 7 bases, 9 bases remained unmatched. CDR3 length: 12 residues. Germline loops: CDR1 SQVTM, CDR2 ANQGSEA. The CDR3 sequence is CSVDHPGGEQYF. The CDR3, as DNA: TGCAGCGTCGACCACCCGGGAGGTGAGCAGTACTTC.

The table lists this clone with a few counts. The chain recombines TRBV29-1 with TRBJ2-2; the match to TRBD2 covers 10 bases. V shed 4 bases, J shed 4 bases, and the junction held 3 bases outside the gene matches. The CDR3 is 14 amino acids. Germline V gene lookup returns CDR1 SQVTM and CDR2 ANQGSEA. CDR3 DNA: TGCAGCGTTGCCTGGACTAGCGGCACCGGGGAGCTGTTTTTT. Translation: CSVAWTSGTGELFF.

This clone was counted a single time. This chain uses TRBV5-1 with TRBJ1-2, with D perhaps matching TRBD1 (6 bases). In germline, CDR1 is SGHRS, CDR2 YFSETQ. Trimming took off 0 bases at V and 4 bases at J, with 10 bases between the two ends. The CDR3 is 14 amino acids. CDR3 in amino acids: CASSLARTVYGYTF. CDR3 bases: TGCGCCAGCAGCTTGGCCCGGACAGTCTATGGCTACACCTTC. Full variable domain (outside the CDR3, taken from reference TRBV5-1 and TRBJ1-2): KAGVTQTPRYLIKTRGQQVTLSCSPISGHRSVSWYQQTPGQGLQFLFEYFSETQRNKGNFPGRFSGRQFSNSRSEMNVSTLELGDSALYLCASSLARTVYGYTFGSGTRLTVV.

This clone was found a few times. The chain combines TRBV2 with TRBJ2-5, with unresolved D. CDR3 size: 12 residues. V was pared by 8 bases and J by 5 bases, with 12 bases between. CDR1 SNHLY and CDR2 FYNNEI come from the germline V gene. This chain's CDR3 is CASYPSQETQYF. Here the CDR3 DNA reads TGTGCCAGCTATCCCAGCCAGGAGACCCAGTACTTC.